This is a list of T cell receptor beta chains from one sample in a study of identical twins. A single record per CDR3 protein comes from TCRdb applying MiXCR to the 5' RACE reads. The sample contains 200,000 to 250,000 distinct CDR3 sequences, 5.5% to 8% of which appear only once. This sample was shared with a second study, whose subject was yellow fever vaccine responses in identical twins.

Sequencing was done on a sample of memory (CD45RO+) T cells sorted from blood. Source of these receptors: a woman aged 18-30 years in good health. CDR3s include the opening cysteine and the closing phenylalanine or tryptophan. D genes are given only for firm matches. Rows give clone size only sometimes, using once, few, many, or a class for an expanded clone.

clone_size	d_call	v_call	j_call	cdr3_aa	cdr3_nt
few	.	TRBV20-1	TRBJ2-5	CSARSAETSSPETQYF	TGCAGTGCTAGATCAGCCGAGACTAGTTCTCCAGAGACCCAGTACTTC
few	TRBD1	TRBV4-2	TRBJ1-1	CASSQAGTGNEAFF	TGTGCCAGCAGCCAGGCTGGGACAGGGAATGAAGCTTTCTTT
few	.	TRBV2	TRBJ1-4	CASTISGEAYEKLFF	TGTGCCAGCACCATAAGCGGGGAGGCCTATGAAAAACTGTTTTTT
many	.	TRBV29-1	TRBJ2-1	CSVESPPGQVGKFF	TGCAGCGTCGAATCACCCCCGGGGCAGGTGGGGAAGTTCTTC
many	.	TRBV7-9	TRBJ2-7	CASSVLANSYEQYF	TGTGCCAGCAGCGTCCTCGCCAACTCCTACGAGCAGTACTTC
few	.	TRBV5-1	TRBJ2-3	CASSPLGTDTQYF	TGCGCCAGCAGCCCCTTAGGCACAGATACGCAGTATTTT
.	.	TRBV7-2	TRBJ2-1	CASSRGLTNEQFF	TGTGCCAGCAGCAGAGGACTAACCAATGAGCAGTTCTTC
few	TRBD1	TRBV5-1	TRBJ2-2	CASTQGVGTGELFF	TGCGCCAGCACACAGGGGGTCGGCACCGGGGAGCTGTTTTTT
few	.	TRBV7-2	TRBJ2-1	CASSLGGARREQFF	TGTGCCAGCAGCTTAGGGGGGGCCCGGAGGGAGCAGTTCTTC
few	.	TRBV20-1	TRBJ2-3	CSARPPTAPYTQYF	TGCAGTGCTAGACCTCCGACGGCGCCTTATACGCAGTATTTT
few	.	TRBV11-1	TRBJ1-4	CASSFRTNEKLFF	TGTGCCAGCAGCTTCAGAACTAATGAAAAACTGTTTTTT
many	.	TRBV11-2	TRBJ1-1	CASSFQPFTEAFF	TGTGCCAGCAGCTTTCAGCCTTTCACTGAAGCTTTCTTT
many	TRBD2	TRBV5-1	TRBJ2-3	CASSWAAGGLTDTQYF	TGCGCCAGCAGTTGGGCGGCGGGAGGTCTCACAGATACGCAGTATTTT
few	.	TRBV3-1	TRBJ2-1	CASSQARGLGSYNEQFF	TGTGCCAGCAGCCAAGCCAGGGGACTGGGCTCCTACAATGAGCAGTTCTTC
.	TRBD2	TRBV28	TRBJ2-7	CASSSLKVREGHEQYF	TGTGCCAGCAGTTCGTTAAAAGTTCGGGAGGGCCACGAGCAGTACTTC
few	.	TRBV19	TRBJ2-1	CASTNQGIRENNEQFF	TGTGCCAGTACCAACCAGGGGATTAGAGAGAACAATGAGCAGTTCTTC
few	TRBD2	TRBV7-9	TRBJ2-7	CASSFASGIYEQYF	TGTGCCAGCAGCTTTGCTAGCGGAATCTACGAGCAGTACTTC
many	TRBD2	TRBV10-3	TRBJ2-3	CAISEAYTSGSSTDTQYF	TGTGCCATCAGTGAGGCCTACACTAGCGGGAGTTCGACAGATACGCAGTATTTT
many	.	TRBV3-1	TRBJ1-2	CASSQEYDYGYTF	TGTGCCAGCAGCCAAGAATACGACTATGGCTACACCTTC
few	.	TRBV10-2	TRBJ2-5	CASRGWGASETQYF	TGCGCCAGCAGAGGTTGGGGGGCGTCGGAGACCCAGTACTTC
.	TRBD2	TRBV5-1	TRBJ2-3	CASSRGTSGPDTQYF	TGCGCCAGCAGCCGGGGGACTAGCGGACCAGATACGCAGTATTTT
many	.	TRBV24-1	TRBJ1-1	CATSDTQRAEAFF	TGTGCCACCAGTGATACTCAGCGCGCTGAAGCTTTCTTT
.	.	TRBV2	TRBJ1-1	CASTYTGYTEAFF	TGTGCCAGCACCTATACAGGGTACACTGAAGCTTTCTTT
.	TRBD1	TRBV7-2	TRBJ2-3	CASSWGQGGGTDTQYF	TGTGCCAGCAGCTGGGGACAGGGAGGAGGCACAGATACGCAGTATTTT
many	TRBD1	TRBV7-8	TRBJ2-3	CASSRTGTGTTDTQYF	TGTGCCAGCAGCAGAACCGGGACAGGGACCACAGATACGCAGTATTTT
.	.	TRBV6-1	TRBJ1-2	CASSEAGTPRGYTF	TGTGCCAGCAGTGAAGCGGGGACACCGAGAGGCTACACCTTC
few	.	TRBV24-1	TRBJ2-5	CATNPGGGKETQYF	TGTGCCACCAACCCGGGTGGGGGGAAAGAGACCCAGTACTTC
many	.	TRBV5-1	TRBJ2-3	CASTGQDTDTQYF	TGCGCCAGCACCGGCCAAGACACAGATACGCAGTATTTT
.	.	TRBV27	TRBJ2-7	CASSPTGYEQYF	TGTGCCAGCAGTCCGACAGGCTACGAGCAGTACTTC
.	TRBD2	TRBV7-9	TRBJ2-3	CASSFVAGSTDTQYF	TGTGCCAGCAGCTTCGTAGCGGGAAGCACAGATACGCAGTATTTT
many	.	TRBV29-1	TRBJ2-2	CSVAGIANTGELFF	TGCAGCGTTGCCGGGATCGCGAACACCGGGGAGCTGTTTTTT
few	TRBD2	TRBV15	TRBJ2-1	CATSRQTSGGVREQFF	TGTGCCACCAGCAGACAGACTAGCGGGGGTGTTAGAGAGCAGTTCTTC
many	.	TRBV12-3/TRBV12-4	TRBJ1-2	CASSLGGKGGSSGYTF	TGTGCCAGCAGTTTAGGGGGGAAGGGAGGAAGTTCTGGCTACACCTTC